Ten or more counts support the clone carrying this T cell receptor beta chain. Antigen: not known. TCRdb re-analysed the 5' RACE reads in MiXCR, keeping a single row per CDR3 protein. The sample contains about 200,000 distinct CDR3 sequences, around 6.9% of which appear only once. This specimen comes from a study of identical twins. The CDR3 covers 13 residues. Germline CDR1 and CDR2: ENHRY and SYGVKD. V lost 8 bases, J lost 2 bases, and 12 bases lay in between. Study-wide results and limits: There is a chance that invariant MAIT and iNKT cells partially muddied zero-insertion analyses. An excess of low generation probability was shown by twin-shared out-of-frame alpha sequences. In drawing conclusions, the study used cross-sectional statistical analysis and did not follow the same donors.

This sample was also put to use in a study of yellow fever vaccine responses in identical twins.

The specimen was memory (CD45RO+) T cells sorted from blood. This receptor was taken from a woman between 18 and 29 years old in good health. The chain carries TRBV10-3 and TRBJ2-5, with D possibly being TRBD1 (5 bases). The chain's CDR3 is CAIGAQDQETQYF. The CDR3 coding sequence is TGTGCCATCGGGGCACAGGATCAAGAGACCCAGTACTTC.